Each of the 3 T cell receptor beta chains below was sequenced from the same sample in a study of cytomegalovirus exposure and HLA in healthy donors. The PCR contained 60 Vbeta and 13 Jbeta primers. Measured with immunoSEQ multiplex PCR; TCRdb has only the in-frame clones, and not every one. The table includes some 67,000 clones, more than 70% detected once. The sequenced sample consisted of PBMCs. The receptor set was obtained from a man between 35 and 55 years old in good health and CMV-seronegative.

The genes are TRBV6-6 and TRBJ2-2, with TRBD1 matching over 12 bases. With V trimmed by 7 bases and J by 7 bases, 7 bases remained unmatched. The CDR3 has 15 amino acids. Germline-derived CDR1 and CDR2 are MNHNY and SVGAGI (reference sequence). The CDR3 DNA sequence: TGTGCCAGCACCCCGGGACAGGGGGCCGGCGGGGAGCTGTTTTTT. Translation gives CASTPGQGAGGELFF.

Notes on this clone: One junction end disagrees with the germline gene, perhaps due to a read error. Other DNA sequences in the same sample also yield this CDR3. CDR3 coding DNA: TGTGCCACCAGCAACTATATGGGGGACCCGCGGGACAGGGGTTGGGGCACAGATACGCAATATTTT. Translating gives CATSNYMGDPRDRGWGTDTQYF. The J gene is TRBJ2-3, the V gene TRBV15, with 10 bases identical to TRBD1. The CDR3 has 22 amino acids. Germline loops: CDR1 LNHNV, CDR2 YYDKDF (reference sequence). Together with reference TRBV15 and TRBJ2-3, the CDR3 gives the full variable domain: DAMVIQNPRYQVTQFGKPVTLSCSQTLNHNVMYWYQQKSSQAPKLLFHYYDKDFNNEADTPDNFQSRRPNTSFCFLDIRSPGLGDTAMYLCATSNYMGDPRDRGWGTDTQYFGPGTRLTVL.

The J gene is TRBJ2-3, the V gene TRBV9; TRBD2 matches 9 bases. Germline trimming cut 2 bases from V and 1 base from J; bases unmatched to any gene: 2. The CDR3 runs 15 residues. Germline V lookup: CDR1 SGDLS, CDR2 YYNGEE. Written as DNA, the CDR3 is TGTGCCAGCAGCGTCCAGCGGGGGGGCACAGATACGCAGTATTTT. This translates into CASSVQRGGTDTQYF.